Shown below are 11 T cell receptor beta chains from a single sample sequenced in a study of blood T cells in healthy people across ages. PCR was performed a second time for roughly 7 to 12 cycles using a sample-barcoded 5' primer and a J-beta primer mix. TCRdb ran MiXCR on the 5' RACE reads and lists one entry per CDR3 protein. The sample has about 800,000 distinct CDR3 sequences, about 42% seen once; the top ten hold 15% to 20%. Sequences were obtained from blood. Receptor source: a man aged 80 or over in good health.

The V and J genes are TRBV10-3 and TRBJ2-3, with 16 bases that match TRBD2. This CDR3 region has 16 residues. Trimming took 6 bases from V and 5 from J; bases not matched to a gene: 5. Germline V gene sequence: CDR1 ENHRY, CDR2 SYGVKD. CDR3 protein: CAISPGLAGGGDTQYF. CDR3 nucleotide sequence: TGTGCCATCAGCCCGGGACTAGCGGGAGGGGGAGATACGCAGTATTTT.

V usage is TRBV3-1 and J usage is TRBJ2-1, with 14 bases aligning to TRBD2. CDR1 is LGHDT and CDR2 is YNNKEL in the germline V gene (reference sequence). This CDR3 has 16 residues. J gave up 7 bases and V 2 bases, and 4 bases lay outside the gene matches. This chain's CDR3 is CASSQPGTSGSNEQFF. For the CDR3, the DNA is TGTGCCAGCAGCCAACCCGGGACTAGCGGGAGTAATGAGCAGTTCTTC.

The chain combines TRBV10-3 with TRBJ1-2; 10 nucleotides line up with TRBD1. Trimming at V came to 0 bases and at J to 12 bases, leaving 10 bases not matched to a gene. CDR1 is ENHRY, CDR2 SYGVKD, per germline. This CDR3 has 15 residues. For the CDR3, the DNA is TGTGCCATCAGTGAGTCGATAGGGGGACAGGGGAGAGACACCTTC. Translation: CAISESIGGQGRDTF.

Details on this clonotype: A read error is possible here, since a much larger clone lies one base away. The chain combines TRBV29-1 with TRBJ2-1; D may be TRBD1 (5 bases). The CDR3 runs 12 residues. Between the trimmed V and J ends, which lost 2 bases and 9 bases, there was a span of 11 bases. CDR1 and CDR2 (germline): SQVTM, ANQGSEA. For the CDR3, the DNA is TGCAGCGTTGAATCTAGTGGGGCTGAGCAGTTCTTC. Amino acid sequence: CSVESSGAEQFF.

The chain has TRBV6-2 or TRBV6-3 and TRBJ1-5, with 7 bases matching TRBD1. The V gene end was trimmed by 1 base and the J gene end by 6 bases; junction bases not matched to a gene: 6. The CDR3 is made up of 15 amino acids. From germline, CDR1 is MNHEY and CDR2 SVGEGT. Here the CDR3 reads CASSYYYRGGQPQHF. DNA of the CDR3: TGTGCCAGCAGTTACTACTACAGGGGTGGTCAGCCCCAGCATTTT.

The rearrangement joins TRBV4-3 to TRBJ2-1, with 8 bases aligning to TRBD2. This CDR3 spans 15 amino acids. Germline trimming cut 3 bases from V and 9 bases from J; bases unmatched to any gene: 10. Germline assignment: CDR1 LGHNA and CDR2 YSLEER. The CDR3 bases are TGCGCCAGCAGCCAGACGACAGGACTAGCCGGTGAGCAGTTCTTC. This codes for CASSQTTGLAGEQFF.

The gene calls are TRBV12-3 or TRBV12-4 and TRBJ1-1; D possibly corresponds to TRBD1 (5 bases). The CDR3 length is 14 residues. V lost 3 bases, J lost 3 bases, and 11 bases lay in between. CDR3 bases: TGTGCCAGCAGTTTTAGTAGGGGATACACTGAAGCTTTCTTT. Translated: CASSFSRGYTEAFF.

This chain links TRBV7-3 with TRBJ2-1, with 7 positions matching TRBD2. Germline V gene lookup returns CDR1 SGHTA and CDR2 FQGTGA. This CDR3 contains 14 residues. The J segment lost 7 bases and the V segment lost 5 bases, leaving 8 bases of the junction unmatched. The CDR3 region has the DNA TGTGCCAGCAGCCCCGCGGGAGTCAATAATGAGCAGTTCTTC. Protein product: CASSPAGVNNEQFF.

This clonotype has more than one count but fewer than ten. The V gene is TRBV6-6, the J gene TRBJ2-7; D is ambiguous. V was clipped by 7 bases and J by 3 bases, with 22 bases between them. This CDR3 has 16 residues. CDR1 and CDR2 from the germline V gene are MNHNY and SVGAGI (reference sequence). CDR3 nucleotide sequence: TGTGCCAGCATTCGCCAACCGGGCCAACCTTACTACGAGCAGTACTTC. The encoded protein is CASIRQPGQPYYEQYF.

The chain joins TRBV7-9 to TRBJ2-7; D ambiguous. Germline assignment: CDR1 SEHNR and CDR2 FQNEAQ (reference sequence). This CDR3 contains 15 residues. The V and J ends lost 5 bases and 1 base respectively, with 15 bases between them. CDR3 sequence (DNA): TGTGCCAGCAGCGAAGACGTAGGTGTGTCCTACGAGCAGTACTTC. The encoded protein is CASSEDVGVSYEQYF.

As concerns this clonotype: Germline is not matched at one junction end, which may reflect a read error. The rearrangement joins TRBV20-1 to TRBJ2-1, with TRBD2 matching 12 bases. This CDR3 is built from 17 residues. Germline values: CDR1 DFQATT, CDR2 SNEGSKA (reference sequence). The CDR3 DNA reads TGCAGTACTAGTCCTAGCGGGAGGGGGGGCTCCTACAATGATCAGTTCTTC. Its protein product is CSTSPSGRGGSYNDQFF.